This T cell receptor beta chain is drawn from a study of blood T cell repertoires in COVID-19. Study details: The origin of the acute and convalescent COVID-19 samples was the United States, Italy and Spain. Nucleic acid was either cDNA or gDNA, and it came from T cells, B-cell-depleted T cells, or PBMCs.

Trimming at V came to 4 bases and at J to 6 bases, leaving 4 bases not matched to a gene. The CDR3 runs to 13 residues. Germline V lookup: CDR1 SGHNT, CDR2 YYREEE (reference sequence). The protocol was immunoSEQ multiplex PCR, while the TCRdb copy is restricted to in-frame clones and leaves out a portion. The sample carries approximately 68,000 clones, 70% to 85% recorded once. The receptor was isolated from a woman aged 50 to 60 with acute or convalescent COVID-19. The rearrangement joins TRBV5-4 to TRBJ1-2, with TRBD1 matching 9 bases. Sequenced: peripheral blood. The CDR3 loop reads CASSGDRVNGYTF. The CDR3 nucleotides are TGTGCCAGCAGCGGGGACAGGGTGAATGGCTACACCTTC.